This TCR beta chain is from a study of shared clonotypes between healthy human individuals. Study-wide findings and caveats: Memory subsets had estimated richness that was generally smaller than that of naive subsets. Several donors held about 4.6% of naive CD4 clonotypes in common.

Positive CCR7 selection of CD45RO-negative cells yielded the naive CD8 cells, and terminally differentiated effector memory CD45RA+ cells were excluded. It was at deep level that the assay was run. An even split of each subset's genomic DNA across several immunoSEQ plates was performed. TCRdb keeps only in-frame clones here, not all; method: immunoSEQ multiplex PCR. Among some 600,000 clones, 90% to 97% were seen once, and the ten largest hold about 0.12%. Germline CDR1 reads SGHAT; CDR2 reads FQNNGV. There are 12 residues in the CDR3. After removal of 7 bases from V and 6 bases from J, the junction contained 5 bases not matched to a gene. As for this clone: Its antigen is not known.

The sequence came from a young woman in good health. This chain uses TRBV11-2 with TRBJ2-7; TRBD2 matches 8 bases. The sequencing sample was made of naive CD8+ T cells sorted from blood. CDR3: CASNPGGIEQYF. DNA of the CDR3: TGTGCCAGCAATCCGGGGGGGATCGAGCAGTACTTC.